Listed below are T cell receptor beta chains from one sample, sequenced in a study of T cell repertoires in cytomegalovirus infection. MiXCR was run by TCRdb on the reads, yielding one entry per CDR3 protein. This table has some 700,000 distinct CDR3 sequences, under 40% appearing once. Sequencing used PBMCs. These receptors were collected from a human donor in good health (CMV status not recorded). Some clones in this sample may be carry-over from other donors' samples. Each CDR3 is given with its conserved first and last residue. Each record gives: D gene, J gene, clone size, CDR3 length, V gene, CDR3 DNA, CDR3 protein. D genes are given only for firm matches. Clone size appears in some rows only: once, few, many, or a class for an expanded clone.

D: NA
J: TRBJ1-1
size: many
length: 14
V: TRBV7-6
DNA: TGTGCCAGCAGCTTAAGGGGGGACCGGGCCGAAGCTTTCTTT
CDR3: CASSLRGDRAEAFF

D: NA
J: TRBJ2-3
size: NA
length: 14
V: TRBV20-1
DNA: TGCAGTGCTAGTACCGGGGCTAGCACAGATACGCAGTATTTT
CDR3: CSASTGASTDTQYF

D: NA
J: TRBJ1-1
size: NA
length: 14
V: TRBV20-1
DNA: TGCAGTGTCGGACACCAAAGGATGAACACTGAAGCTTTCTTT
CDR3: CSVGHQRMNTEAFF

D: NA
J: TRBJ2-7
size: NA
length: 15
V: TRBV10-3
DNA: TGTGCCATCAGTGAAAGACTAGAAGAAAGCTACGAGCAGTACTTC
CDR3: CAISERLEESYEQYF

D: NA
J: TRBJ1-1
size: many
length: 14
V: TRBV7-8
DNA: TGTGCCAGCAGCTTAGCAAGAATGAACACTGAAGCTTTCTTT
CDR3: CASSLARMNTEAFF

D: NA
J: TRBJ1-6
size: NA
length: 14
V: TRBV12-3/TRBV12-4
DNA: TGTGCCAGCAGTCCAGGACTTGGGGATTCACCCCTCCACTTT
CDR3: CASSPGLGDSPLHF

D: TRBD2
J: TRBJ2-7
size: NA
length: 15
V: TRBV27
DNA: TGTGCCAGCAGTTTATCGTTGCCTAGCGGCTACGAGCAGTACTTC
CDR3: CASSLSLPSGYEQYF

D: NA
J: TRBJ1-1
size: NA
length: 12
V: TRBV15
DNA: TGTGCCACCAGCAGGGCAAACACTGAAGCTTTCTTT
CDR3: CATSRANTEAFF

D: TRBD1
J: TRBJ2-7
size: NA
length: 14
V: TRBV10-3
DNA: TGTGCCATCAGTGAGCGGGACAGGGGTGGAGAGCAGTACTTC
CDR3: CAISERDRGGEQYF

D: NA
J: TRBJ1-2
size: few
length: 14
V: TRBV7-9
DNA: TGTGCCAGCAGCTTAGTGGGGGCGGACTATGGCTACACCTTC
CDR3: CASSLVGADYGYTF

D: TRBD1
J: TRBJ2-5
size: many
length: 16
V: TRBV5-6
DNA: TGTGCCAGCAGCGAAGATCAGGACAGGGGAAGAGAGACCCAGTACTTC
CDR3: CASSEDQDRGRETQYF

D: NA
J: TRBJ2-5
size: once
length: 14
V: TRBV7-6
DNA: TGTGCCAGCAGCTCCGGACAGAGCCAAGAGACCCAGTACTTC
CDR3: CASSSGQSQETQYF

D: TRBD1
J: TRBJ2-6
size: once
length: 17
V: TRBV7-8
DNA: TGTGCCAGCAGCTATTGGACAGGCTCCTCTGGTGCCAACGTCCTGACTTTC
CDR3: CASSYWTGSSGANVLTF

D: NA
J: TRBJ2-7
size: many
length: 15
V: TRBV7-8
DNA: TGTGCCAGCAGCCGATGGCGGAGGCTCACCTACGAGCAGTACTTC
CDR3: CASSRWRRLTYEQYF

D: NA
J: TRBJ2-2
size: few
length: 16
V: TRBV5-4
DNA: TGTGCCAGCAGCAAAGACCCCGCTCAAGACACCGGGGAGCTGTTTTTT
CDR3: CASSKDPAQDTGELFF

D: NA
J: TRBJ2-7
size: few
length: 14
V: TRBV10-2
DNA: TGCGCCAGCAGGATGAACAGGGACCGCTACGAGCAGTACTTC
CDR3: CASRMNRDRYEQYF

D: NA
J: TRBJ1-5
size: NA
length: 14
V: TRBV15
DNA: TGTGCCACCAGCAGAGATCATTGGGATCAGCCCCAGCATTTT
CDR3: CATSRDHWDQPQHF

D: NA
J: TRBJ1-2
size: few
length: 15
V: TRBV7-2
DNA: TGTGCCAGCAGCTTTTCCAGCGGATCTCTGGGAGGCTACACCTTC
CDR3: CASSFSSGSLGGYTF

D: NA
J: TRBJ1-1
size: NA
length: 16
V: TRBV19
DNA: TGTGCCAGTAGTCGCCCCCGAGAAACGGGGGTCACTGAAGCTTTCTTT
CDR3: CASSRPRETGVTEAFF

D: NA
J: TRBJ2-1
size: many
length: 16
V: TRBV7-2
DNA: TGTGCCAGCAGCTTAGTCCCCGGCAACCCCTACAATGAGCAGTTCTTC
CDR3: CASSLVPGNPYNEQFF

D: NA
J: TRBJ1-2
size: NA
length: 12
V: TRBV19
DNA: TGTGCCAGTAGTACCTCTGTCTATGGCTACACCTTC
CDR3: CASSTSVYGYTF

D: NA
J: TRBJ1-5
size: few
length: 16
V: TRBV12-3/TRBV12-4
DNA: TGTGCCAGCAGTTTTCTGGGTCGGGGAAGCAATCAGCCCCAGCATTTT
CDR3: CASSFLGRGSNQPQHF

D: NA
J: TRBJ2-7
size: many
length: 14
V: TRBV12-3/TRBV12-4
DNA: TGTGCCAGCAGCCCGGACAAGAGCTCCTACGAGCAGTACTTC
CDR3: CASSPDKSSYEQYF

D: NA
J: TRBJ1-6
size: few
length: 19
V: TRBV12-3/TRBV12-4
DNA: TGTGCCAGCAGTCAAAAGCAGGACTACACGTATACCTATAATTCACCCCTCCACTTT
CDR3: CASSQKQDYTYTYNSPLHF

D: NA
J: TRBJ1-1
size: NA
length: 16
V: TRBV19
DNA: TGTGCCAGTAGTAGCCGGAGTGGTCATATGAACACTGAAGCTTTCTTT
CDR3: CASSSRSGHMNTEAFF

D: NA
J: TRBJ1-5
size: NA
length: 12
V: TRBV27
DNA: TGTGCCAGCGGGTTCAGGGGCCAGCCCCAGCATTTT
CDR3: CASGFRGQPQHF

D: NA
J: TRBJ2-3
size: NA
length: 17
V: TRBV7-9
DNA: TGTGCCAGCAGCTTAGATCGGCGGGGGCTGAGCACAGATACGCAGTATTTT
CDR3: CASSLDRRGLSTDTQYF

D: NA
J: TRBJ2-2
size: NA
length: 16
V: TRBV12-3/TRBV12-4
DNA: TGTGCCAGCAGACCTCTGACGGGACTGAGCACCGGGGAGCTGGTTTTT
CDR3: CASRPLTGLSTGELVF

D: NA
J: TRBJ2-2
size: many
length: 15
V: TRBV11-2
DNA: TGTGCCAGCAGCTTAACTCCCGGGGTGACCGGGGAGCTGTTTTTT
CDR3: CASSLTPGVTGELFF

D: NA
J: TRBJ1-6
size: few
length: 14
V: TRBV28
DNA: TGTGCCAGCATCAAGAGGACAGTTAATTCACCCCTCCACTTT
CDR3: CASIKRTVNSPLHF

D: NA
J: TRBJ2-3
size: few
length: 13
V: TRBV28
DNA: TGTGCCAGCAGTTTACCAGGGGAAGATACGCAGTATTTT
CDR3: CASSLPGEDTQYF

D: TRBD2
J: TRBJ2-5
size: few
length: 14
V: TRBV7-9
DNA: TGTGCCAGCAGCCGTACCGGGACTAGCGAGACCCAGTACTTC
CDR3: CASSRTGTSETQYF

D: NA
J: TRBJ2-3
size: once
length: 15
V: TRBV5-1
DNA: TGCGCCAGCAGCCCCTCGGGGGCGCCCACAGATACGCAGTATTTT
CDR3: CASSPSGAPTDTQYF

D: NA
J: TRBJ1-6
size: NA
length: 17
V: TRBV5-6
DNA: TGTGCCAGCAGCTTGGAGGCCAGGGTGGGGTATAATTCACCCCTCCACTTT
CDR3: CASSLEARVGYNSPLHF

D: TRBD1
J: TRBJ2-1
size: NA
length: 16
V: TRBV5-4
DNA: TGTGCCAGCAGCGACGGACAGGGGCTCAAGAGTAATGAGCAGTTCTTC
CDR3: CASSDGQGLKSNEQFF

D: NA
J: TRBJ1-1
size: many
length: 12
V: TRBV29-1
DNA: TGCAGCGTTGGTTCAGGGCACACTGAAGCTTTCTTT
CDR3: CSVGSGHTEAFF

D: NA
J: TRBJ1-5
size: NA
length: 13
V: TRBV19
DNA: TGTGCCAGTAGCAGGGGAGACAATCAGCCCCAGCATTTT
CDR3: CASSRGDNQPQHF

D: TRBD2
J: TRBJ2-1
size: few
length: 16
V: TRBV19
DNA: TGTGCCAGTAGTGGGACTAGCGGGAGGTCCTACAATGAGCAGTTCTTC
CDR3: CASSGTSGRSYNEQFF

D: NA
J: TRBJ2-3
size: NA
length: 15
V: TRBV7-9
DNA: TGTGCCAGCAGCCAGACTGGGGGCGGCACAGATACGCAGTATTTT
CDR3: CASSQTGGGTDTQYF

D: TRBD1
J: TRBJ1-5
size: NA
length: 13
V: TRBV20-1
DNA: TGCAGTGCCCAGAACAGGGGGCCGTGGCCCCAGCATTTT
CDR3: CSAQNRGPWPQHF

D: TRBD2
J: TRBJ2-7
size: NA
length: 13
V: TRBV6-6
DNA: TGTGCCAGCAATGCGGGACTATCTAATAAGCAGTACTTC
CDR3: CASNAGLSNKQYF

D: NA
J: TRBJ2-2
size: few
length: 13
V: TRBV12-3/TRBV12-4
DNA: TGTGCCAGCAGTTTTGAGGGGGCCGGGGAGCTGTTTTTT
CDR3: CASSFEGAGELFF

D: NA
J: TRBJ2-7
size: NA
length: 12
V: TRBV28
DNA: TGTGCCAGCACTTTACCTGGCCACGAGCAGTACTTC
CDR3: CASTLPGHEQYF

D: NA
J: TRBJ1-2
size: NA
length: 13
V: TRBV12-3/TRBV12-4
DNA: TGTGCCAGCAGACGCAGCGATAACTATGGCTACACCTTC
CDR3: CASRRSDNYGYTF

D: TRBD1
J: TRBJ1-1
size: once
length: 15
V: TRBV20-1
DNA: TGCAGTGCTTCCCGACCCCCGACAGGGCAGACTGAAGCTTTCTTT
CDR3: CSASRPPTGQTEAFF

D: NA
J: TRBJ1-5
size: few
length: 14
V: TRBV6-1
DNA: TGTGCCAGCAGTGAAATGGGATTCAATCAGCCCCAGCATTTT
CDR3: CASSEMGFNQPQHF

D: NA
J: TRBJ2-1
size: NA
length: 13
V: TRBV7-3
DNA: TGTGCCAGCAGCTTATTCACCTACAATGAGCAGTTCTTC
CDR3: CASSLFTYNEQFF

D: TRBD1
J: TRBJ1-1
size: NA
length: 15
V: TRBV28
DNA: TGTGCCAGCCGACTCCGGACAGGGGGCAGGACTGAAGCTTTCTTT
CDR3: CASRLRTGGRTEAFF

D: NA
J: TRBJ2-2
size: few
length: 17
V: TRBV7-3
DNA: TGTGCCAGCAGCGCCGACCCCCACGGGGAAGGCACCGGGGAGCTGTTTTTT
CDR3: CASSADPHGEGTGELFF

D: NA
J: TRBJ1-5
size: NA
length: 15
V: TRBV20-1
DNA: TGCAGTGCTAGAGTACCGACAGGTAGCAATCAGCCCCAGCATTTT
CDR3: CSARVPTGSNQPQHF